The 2 T cell receptor beta chains listed next were all sequenced from one sample in a study of cytomegalovirus exposure and HLA in healthy donors. Vbeta (60) and Jbeta (13) primers were used in the PCR. Repertoires were generated with immunoSEQ multiplex PCR, while TCRdb's copy carries only in-frame clones and drops some. The sample has tens of thousands of clones, approximately 81% seen once. The sample was PBMCs. The receptors stem from a woman aged 40 to 55 in good health and CMV-seronegative.

The gene calls are TRBV27 and TRBJ1-1, with D possibly matching TRBD1 (5 bases). The V gene lost 0 bases and the J gene lost 4 bases, with 12 bases spanning the gap. This CDR3 has 15 amino acids. Germline lookup yields CDR1 MNHEY and CDR2 SMNVEV (reference sequence). The CDR3 is CASSLSSQGSTEAFF. CDR3 DNA: TGTGCCAGCAGTTTATCGAGTCAGGGTTCCACTGAAGCTTTCTTT.

In this sample, this clone turned up a few times. The chain has TRBV27 and TRBJ2-1; D possibly corresponds to TRBD2 (6 bases). Trimming took off 8 bases at V and 8 bases at J, with 13 bases between the two ends. Germline assignment: CDR1 MNHEY and CDR2 SMNVEV (reference sequence). This CDR3 contains 12 residues. This CDR3 reads CASWKWGDEQFF. The CDR3 DNA sequence: TGTGCCAGCTGGAAGTGGGGGGATGAGCAGTTCTTC.